Shown below are 23 T cell receptor beta chains from a single sample sequenced in a study of blood T cell repertoires in COVID-19. Produced via immunoSEQ multiplex PCR; TCRdb's table is partial and in-frame only. The sample consists of 20,000 to 30,000 clones, about 83% of them appearing once. The sample comprised peripheral blood. The receptor set was obtained from a human donor with active COVID-19. The donor label of this sample is uncertain.

This chain links TRBV5-1 with TRBJ1-1, with D possibly TRBD1 on 6 matching bases. The CDR3 is 14 amino acids. V was clipped by 3 bases and J by 3 bases, with 12 bases between them. Germline CDR1 SGHRS, CDR2 YFSETQ. This CDR3 is CASSSDTGHTEAFF. CDR3 sequence (DNA): TGCGCCAGCAGCTCGGATACAGGGCACACTGAAGCTTTCTTT.

V and J are TRBV29-1 and TRBJ2-3; TRBD1 matches at 7 bases. V dropped 7 bases and J dropped 0; count of bases not matched to a gene: 7. This CDR3 is built from 14 residues. Germline lookup yields CDR1 SQVTM and CDR2 ANQGSEA. The CDR3, as DNA: TGCAGCGCCGGGACAGTTGGTAGCACAGATACGCAGTATTTT. Amino acid sequence: CSAGTVGSTDTQYF.

The V and J genes are TRBV5-1 and TRBJ1-2; tentatively, D is TRBD1 (6 bases). Per germline, CDR1 SGHRS and CDR2 YFSETQ. Trimming shortened V by 4 bases and J by 8 bases, and 15 bases separated the two germline ends. The CDR3 sequence is 13 residues long. CDR3 residues: CASSQQGEGGYTF. DNA for the CDR3: TGCGCCAGCAGCCAACAGGGTGAAGGAGGCTACACCTTC.

This chain joins TRBV5-1 and TRBJ2-7; 7 bases fit TRBD1. Trimming at V came to 4 bases and at J to 4 bases, leaving 5 bases not matched to a gene. The CDR3 loop spans 13 amino acids. Germline lookup yields CDR1 SGHRS and CDR2 YFSETQ. CDR3: CASSHRDSYEQYF. The CDR3 DNA reads as TGCGCCAGCAGCCATCGGGACAGTTACGAGCAGTACTTC.

This chain joins TRBV4-1 and TRBJ1-5, with D possibly TRBD1 on 5 matching bases. This CDR3 is built from 14 residues. Germline loops: CDR1 MGHRA, CDR2 YSYEKL. The V end lost 0 bases, the J end lost 6 bases, and 9 bases lay between the germline ends. The CDR3 loop reads CASSQEDIGQPQHF. The CDR3 coding sequence is TGCGCCAGCAGCCAAGAGGACATCGGTCAGCCCCAGCATTTT.

The chain is built from TRBV12-5 and TRBJ2-1; perhaps TRBD1 as D (6 bases). From germline, CDR1 is LGHNT and CDR2 FRNRAP. The length of the CDR3 is 15 residues. Trimming shortened V by 8 bases and J by 3 bases, and 17 bases separated the two germline ends. CDR3 nucleotide sequence: TGTGCTAGTCGGGCGTTTGGGGGCAGCTACAATGAGCAGTTCTTC. It codes for CASRAFGGSYNEQFF.

The genes are TRBV4-2 and TRBJ1-1, with TRBD1 matching over 7 bases. Germline CDR1 and CDR2: LGHNA and YNFKEQ. The V gene end was trimmed by 4 bases and the J gene end by 2 bases; junction bases not matched to a gene: 7. This CDR3 region has 15 residues. The CDR3 DNA reads TGTGCCAGCAGCCGGGGGACAGTTGACAACACTGAAGCTTTCTTT. It specifies CASSRGTVDNTEAFF.

The chain recombines TRBV9 with TRBJ2-2; 7 positions match TRBD2. Trimming took 3 bases from V and 1 from J; bases not matched to a gene: 9. Germline V gene lookup returns CDR1 SGDLS and CDR2 YYNGEE. The CDR3 has 17 amino acids. The CDR3 DNA is TGTGCCAGCAGCGCCCGGGCAGCGGGGATGAACACCGGGGAGCTGTTTTTT. Amino acids: CASSARAAGMNTGELFF.

The table lists this clone with a count of one. The rearrangement joins TRBV19 to TRBJ2-7; 12 bases are a match to TRBD2. The CDR3 runs 18 residues. Per germline, CDR1 LNHDA and CDR2 SQIVND (reference sequence). V was pared by 4 bases and J by 4 bases, with 14 bases of the junction left unmatched. As DNA, the CDR3 is TGTGCCAGTAGTACGGGACTAGCGGGTCGGTCAGGGGCTTACGAGCAGTACTTC. Protein product: CASSTGLAGRSGAYEQYF.

The V gene is TRBV7-9, the J gene TRBJ1-5, with D possibly TRBD1 on 6 matching bases. CDR1 is SEHNR, CDR2 FQNEAQ, per germline (reference sequence). V shed 5 bases and J shed 4 bases, with 15 bases lying between them. The CDR3 runs 15 residues. CDR3 amino acids: CASSPGGGLNQPQHF. For the CDR3, the DNA is TGTGCCAGCAGCCCTGGGGGGGGCCTAAATCAGCCCCAGCATTTT.

The chain couples TRBV19 to TRBJ2-2, with TRBD2 identical over 7 bases. Germline assignment: CDR1 LNHDA and CDR2 SQIVND (reference sequence). The CDR3 is 15 residues long. With 7 bases clipped from V and 3 bases from J, the junction kept 8 bases outside the gene matches. CDR3 DNA: TGTGCCAGTAAGTTCTCTGCGGGGGACACCGGGGAGCTGTTTTTT. Protein sequence: CASKFSAGDTGELFF.

The chain carries TRBV27 and TRBJ2-7, with TRBD1 identical over 9 bases. CDR3 length: 14 residues. V gave up 6 bases and J gave up 5 bases; unmatched junction bases: 8. CDR1 is MNHEY and CDR2 is SMNVEV in the germline V gene (reference sequence). The CDR3: CASRAGTGYNEQYF. The CDR3, as DNA: TGTGCCAGCAGAGCGGGGACAGGGTATAACGAGCAGTACTTC.

The gene calls are TRBV11-3 and TRBJ2-7, with D perhaps matching TRBD1 (6 bases). CDR1 is SGHNT and CDR2 is YENEEA in the germline V gene. Trimming pared 5 bases from V and 2 bases from J, leaving 13 bases between. This CDR3 contains 14 residues. The CDR3 spells CASSARQETYEQYF. Written as DNA, the CDR3 is TGTGCCAGCAGCGCGCGACAGGAAACCTACGAGCAGTACTTC.

In DNA form, the CDR3 reads TGTGCCAGCAGCCGGTCGACAGGGGGCAAGCAGTACTTC. Translating it yields CASSRSTGGKQYF. The J gene is TRBJ2-7, the V gene TRBV9, with 10 bases identical to TRBD1. CDR1 is SGDLS, CDR2 YYNGEE, per germline. The CDR3 covers 13 residues. J lost 8 bases, V lost 4 bases, and 6 bases had no gene match. The whole variable domain, filled in from reference TRBV9 and TRBJ2-7, reads DSGVTQTPKHLITATGQRVTLRCSPRSGDLSVYWYQQSLDQGLQFLIQYYNGEERAKGNILERFSAQQFPDLHSELNLSSLELGDSALYFCASSRSTGGKQYFGPGTRLTVT.

The rearrangement links TRBV9 to TRBJ2-2; 13 bases match TRBD2. Germline CDR1 is SGDLS and CDR2 is YYNGEE. This CDR3 has 16 amino acids. V shed 4 bases, J shed 7 bases, and the junction held 7 bases outside the gene matches. The CDR3 region is CASSLTSGRAGGELFF. CDR3 nucleotides: TGTGCCAGCAGCCTCACTAGCGGGAGGGCTGGCGGGGAGCTGTTTTTT.

The rearrangement links TRBV28 to TRBJ2-7; TRBD1 agrees at 8 bases. The V and J ends lost 4 bases and 3 bases, in that order; junction bases with no gene match: 17. Germline V gene lookup returns CDR1 MDHEN and CDR2 SYDVKM. The CDR3 is 18 amino acids. CDR3: CASSSLFRQGQSYYEQYF. As DNA, the CDR3 is TGTGCCAGCAGTTCTCTGTTCCGACAGGGGCAGAGTTACTACGAGCAGTACTTC.

The chain carries TRBV4-3 and TRBJ2-5; tentative D call: TRBD2 (5 bases). The CDR3 extends over 13 amino acids. Trimming removed 3 bases at V and 1 base at J, with 6 bases between. Germline V CDR1 and CDR2: LGHNA, YSLEER. CDR3: CASSQDFQETQYF. CDR3 nucleotides: TGCGCCAGCAGCCAGGACTTCCAAGAGACCCAGTACTTC.

This clone is judged medium-sized. V is TRBV27 and J is TRBJ1-6; 9 bases fit TRBD1. V lost 5 bases to trimming and J lost 7 bases; unmatched junction nucleotides: 12. Germline CDR1 is MNHEY and CDR2 is SMNVEV (reference sequence). CDR3 length: 17 residues. The CDR3 loop is CASSGDRDRARNSPLHF. CDR3 nucleotides: TGTGCCAGCAGTGGGGACCGGGACAGGGCCCGGAATTCACCCCTCCACTTT.

V usage is TRBV10-2 and J usage is TRBJ1-5; no firm D call. Germline CDR1 WSHSY, CDR2 SAAADI. CDR3 length: 14 residues. Trimming shortened V by 3 bases and J by 1 base, and 7 bases separated the two germline ends. CDR3 loop: CASSDSLSNQPQHF. CDR3 sequence (DNA): TGCGCCAGCAGTGATAGCCTGAGCAATCAGCCCCAGCATTTT.

The chain recombines TRBV7-9 with TRBJ2-3; TRBD2 agrees at 9 bases. The CDR3 covers 17 residues. V was clipped by 5 bases and J by 1 base; unmatched bases: 10. Germline values: CDR1 SEHNR, CDR2 FQNEAQ (reference sequence). CDR3 amino acids: CASSPPPTSGRTDTQYF. The DNA for the CDR3 is TGTGCCAGCAGCCCCCCCCCGACTAGCGGTCGCACAGATACGCAGTATTTT.

The chain carries TRBV18 and TRBJ2-2; TRBD1 agrees at 9 bases. J was trimmed by 8 bases and V by 1 base; bases with no gene match: 5. CDR1 and CDR2 from the germline V gene are KGHSH and LQKENI. There are 15 residues in the CDR3. In DNA, the CDR3 is TGTGCCAGCTCACCACGGACAGGGGACCCAGGGGAGCTGTTTTTT. Translated, it gives CASSPRTGDPGELFF.

The chain links TRBV2 to TRBJ1-4; TRBD1 aligns across 7 bases. Per germline, CDR1 SNHLY and CDR2 FYNNEI. CDR3 length equals 15 residues. V lost 5 bases, J lost 6 bases, and 9 bases stayed unmatched. The CDR3 nucleotides read TGTGCCAGCAGTTCAGGACAGGCCTCCTATGAAAAACTGTTTTTT. Protein: CASSSGQASYEKLFF.

This clone was seen just once. The chain couples TRBV10-1 to TRBJ1-1, with D maybe TRBD1 (6 bases). This CDR3 is 8 amino acids long. Germline V CDR1 and CDR2: WNHNN, SYGVQD (reference sequence). Trimming took off 11 bases at V and 8 bases at J, with 6 bases between the two ends. Here the CDR3 reads CAGGEAFF. The CDR3 DNA reads TGCGCCGGGGGCGAAGCTTTCTTT.